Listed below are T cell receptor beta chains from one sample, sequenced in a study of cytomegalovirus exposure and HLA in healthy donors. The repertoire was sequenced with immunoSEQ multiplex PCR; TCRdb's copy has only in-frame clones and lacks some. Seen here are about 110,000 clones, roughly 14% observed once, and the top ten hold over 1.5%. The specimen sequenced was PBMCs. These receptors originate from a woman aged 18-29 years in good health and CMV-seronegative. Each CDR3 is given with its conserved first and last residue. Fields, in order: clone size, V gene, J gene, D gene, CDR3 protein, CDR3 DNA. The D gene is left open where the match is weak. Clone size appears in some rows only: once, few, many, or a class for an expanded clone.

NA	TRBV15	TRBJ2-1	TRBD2	CATRGGLAGGPSEQFF	TGTGCCACCAGGGGGGGGTTAGCGGGAGGGCCTAGTGAGCAGTTCTTC
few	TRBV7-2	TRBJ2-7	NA	CASSFGQGGPYEQYF	TGTGCCAGCAGCTTTGGGCAGGGGGGCCCCTACGAGCAGTACTTC
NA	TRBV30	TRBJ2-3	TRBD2	CACPFWAGGRSDTQYF	TGTGCCTGTCCATTCTGGGCGGGGGGGAGGTCAGATACGCAGTATTTT
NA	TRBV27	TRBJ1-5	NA	CASSLWREGQPQHF	TGTGCCAGCAGTTTGTGGAGGGAAGGTCAGCCCCAGCATTTT
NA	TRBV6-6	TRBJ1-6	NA	CASSYHPDGDNSPLHF	TGTGCCAGCAGTTACCACCCCGACGGAGATAATTCACCCCTCCACTTT
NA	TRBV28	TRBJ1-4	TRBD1	CASRGLTGSREKLFF	TGTGCCAGCAGGGGACTGACAGGGAGCCGGGAAAAACTGTTTTTT
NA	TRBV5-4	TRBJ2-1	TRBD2	CASSLMASGSSYNEQFF	TGTGCCAGCAGCCTAATGGCTAGCGGGAGTTCCTACAATGAGCAGTTCTTC
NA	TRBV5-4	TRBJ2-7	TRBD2	CASSLGTSGSYEQYF	TGTGCCAGCAGCTTGGGAACTAGCGGGTCCTACGAGCAGTACTTC
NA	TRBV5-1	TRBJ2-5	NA	CASSQSQETQYF	TGCGCCAGCAGCCAATCCCAAGAGACCCAGTACTTC
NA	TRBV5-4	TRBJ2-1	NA	CASSPRNNEQFF	TGTGCCAGCAGCCCCAGAAACAATGAGCAGTTCTTC
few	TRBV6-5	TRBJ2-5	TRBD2	CASSRVAGGFETQYF	TGTGCCAGCAGTCGCGTAGCGGGAGGATTTGAGACCCAGTACTTC
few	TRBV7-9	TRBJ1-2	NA	CASSGPGTGLNYGYTF	TGTGCCAGCAGCGGACCTGGAACAGGTCTTAACTATGGCTACACCTTC
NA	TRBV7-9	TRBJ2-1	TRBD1	CASILRGPYNEQFF	TGTGCCAGCATTCTCAGGGGGCCCTACAATGAGCAGTTCTTC
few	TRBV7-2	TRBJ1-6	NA	CASSLQASSNNSPLHF	TGTGCCAGCAGCCTACAAGCGTCATCGAATAATTCACCCCTCCACTTT
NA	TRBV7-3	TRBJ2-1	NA	CASSPQGGALDNEQFF	TGTGCCAGCAGCCCCCAGGGAGGTGCTTTAGACAATGAGCAGTTCTTC
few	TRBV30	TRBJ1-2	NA	CAWTEDYGYTF	TGTGCCTGGACAGAAGACTATGGCTACACCTTC
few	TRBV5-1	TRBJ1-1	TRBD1	CASKIRTGGNTEAFF	TGCGCCAGCAAAATCAGGACAGGGGGGAACACTGAAGCTTTCTTT
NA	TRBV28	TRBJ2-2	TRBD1	CATYRQGAGELFF	TGTGCCACCTACAGACAGGGCGCCGGGGAGCTGTTTTTT
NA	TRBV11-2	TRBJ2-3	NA	CASSLAGGTRPTNTQYF	TGTGCCAGCAGCTTAGCAGGGGGGACTAGACCTACTAATACGCAGTATTTT
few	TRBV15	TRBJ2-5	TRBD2	CATRTDRGIGLAGGRETQYF	TGTGCCACCAGGACCGACAGGGGCATTGGACTAGCGGGGGGCCGGGAGACCCAGTACTTC
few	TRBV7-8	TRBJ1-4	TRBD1	CASRKQGANEKLFF	TGTGCCAGCAGAAAACAGGGGGCCAATGAAAAACTGTTTTTT
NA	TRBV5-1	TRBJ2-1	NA	CASSLATGTYNEQFF	TGCGCCAGCAGCTTGGCAACAGGGACCTACAATGAGCAGTTCTTC
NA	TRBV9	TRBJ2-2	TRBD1	CASSVGDRGRTGELFF	TGTGCCAGCAGCGTAGGGGACAGGGGGCGGACCGGGGAGCTGTTTTTT